This section outlines one TCR beta chain sequence together with its context. Antigen unknown. The data derive from a study of shared clonotypes between healthy human individuals. TCRdb keeps only in-frame clones here, not all; method: immunoSEQ multiplex PCR. The table shows about 610,000 clones, with around 97% occurring only once. The CDR3 is 15 residues long. Trimming removed 5 bases from V and 8 bases from J; junction bases left unmatched: 12. CDR1 is MNHEY and CDR2 is SVGAGI in the germline V gene. The donors, healthy adults who were HIV-negative, had experienced no recent acute infections or vaccinations. The CD4+ fraction was divided into a CD45RA+ naive subset and a CD45RA-negative memory subset. Findings and caveats of the study: Clonotypes shared by all four donors outscored non-shared clonotypes in generation probability.

The chain has TRBV6-5 and TRBJ2-7; TRBD2 agrees at 10 bases. The sample comprised naive CD4+ T cells sorted from blood. The sample's subset: CD45RA+ positively selected. The TCR comes from a woman in her 30s in good health. This CDR3 is CASSPRTSGFSKQYF. The CDR3 DNA sequence: TGTGCCAGCAGTCCCCGGACTAGCGGTTTCTCCAAGCAGTACTTC.